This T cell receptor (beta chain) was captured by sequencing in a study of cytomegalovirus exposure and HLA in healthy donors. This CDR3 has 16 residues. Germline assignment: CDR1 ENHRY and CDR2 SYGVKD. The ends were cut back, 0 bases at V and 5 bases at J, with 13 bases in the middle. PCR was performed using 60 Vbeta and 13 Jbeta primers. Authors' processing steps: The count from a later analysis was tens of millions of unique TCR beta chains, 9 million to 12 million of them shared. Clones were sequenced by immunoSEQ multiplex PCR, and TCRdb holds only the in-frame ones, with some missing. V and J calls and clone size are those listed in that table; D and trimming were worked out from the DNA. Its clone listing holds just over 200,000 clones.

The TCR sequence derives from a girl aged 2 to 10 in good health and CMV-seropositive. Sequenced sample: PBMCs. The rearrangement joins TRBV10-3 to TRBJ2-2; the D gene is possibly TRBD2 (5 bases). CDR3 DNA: TGTGCCATCAGTGAGTCGGAGGCGTATCATACCGGGGAGCTGTTTTTT. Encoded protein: CAISESEAYHTGELFF.